The 5 T cell receptor beta chains given below trace back to one sample, sequenced in a study of T cell changes during pregnancy in multiple sclerosis. Clones were sequenced by immunoSEQ multiplex PCR, and TCRdb holds only the in-frame ones, with some missing. The sample yields about 100,000 clones, approximately 90% seen once. Sequences were derived from peripheral blood, sampled after pregnancy. Receptor source: a female donor with multiple sclerosis, enrolled in a pregnancy study.

The chain couples TRBV29-1 to TRBJ1-2, with D hard to call. The CDR3 spans 10 residues. The ends were cut back, 4 bases at V and 7 bases at J, with 7 bases in the middle. Germline V lookup: CDR1 SQVTM, CDR2 ANQGSEA. CDR3 in amino acids: CSVGSSGYTF. Written as DNA, the CDR3 is TGCAGCGTTGGATCCAGTGGCTACACCTTC.

V is TRBV28 and J is TRBJ1-2; TRBD1 aligns across 11 bases. Germline trimming cut 7 bases from V and 4 bases from J; bases unmatched to any gene: 14. CDR3 length: 17 residues. Germline V gene sequence: CDR1 MDHEN, CDR2 SYDVKM. The CDR3 DNA sequence: TGTGCCAGCATTTCGTATGGGACAGGGGGAGAAGGCTATGGCTACACCTTC. It yields the protein CASISYGTGGEGYGYTF.

CDR3 loop: CASSLVGTGGHYGYTF. The CDR3 region has the DNA TGTGCCAGCAGCTTAGTAGGGACAGGGGGCCACTATGGCTACACCTTC. The rearrangement joins TRBV7-2 to TRBJ1-2; 12 bases are shared with TRBD1. Germline V gene data show CDR1 as SGHTA and CDR2 as FQGNSA. V trimming: 1 base; J trimming: 3 bases; junction bases outside the gene matches: 3. The CDR3 has 16 residues.

This chain joins TRBV6-1 and TRBJ2-5, with D tentatively TRBD1 (6 bases). Trimming stripped 2 bases from V and 5 bases from J, with 15 bases between. Germline V gives CDR1 MNHNS, CDR2 SASEGT. CDR3 length: 15 residues. CDR3 amino acids: CASSELGARRETQYF. CDR3 nucleotides: TGTGCCAGCAGTGAACTGGGGGCGAGACGGGAGACCCAGTACTTC.

The V gene is TRBV10-3, the J gene TRBJ2-3; TRBD2 aligns across 8 bases. This CDR3 comprises 14 residues. Germline values: CDR1 ENHRY, CDR2 SYGVKD. J lost 3 bases, V lost 6 bases, and 5 bases had no gene match. The DNA of the CDR3 is TGTGCCATCAGGGGTAGCGGGAATACAGATACGCAGTATTTT. Its protein is CAIRGSGNTDTQYF.